The sequence of this TCR beta chain was determined in a study of blood T cells in healthy people across ages. Study conclusions and caveats: With naive T cell percentage, TCR beta diversity showed a strong correlation.

Using a J-beta primer mix together with a sample-barcoded 5' primer, a second PCR was run for roughly 6 to 12 cycles. TCRdb re-called the 5' RACE reads with MiXCR, one entry per CDR3 protein. The table includes about 750,000 distinct CDR3 sequences, about 55% detected once. They isolated at least 7 million PBMCs from each sample. A few counts support this clonotype. The target antigen is unknown. This receptor was obtained from an elderly man in good health. What was sequenced was blood.

The CDR3 DNA sequence: TGTGCCACCGCCCCAGGGGACCGCCAAGAGACCCAGTACTTC. Translating gives CATAPGDRQETQYF. The chain employs TRBV24-1 and TRBJ2-5, with D perhaps TRBD1 (6 bases). This CDR3 is 14 amino acids long. The germline CDR1 and CDR2 sequences are KGHDR and SFDVKD. The V gene lost 9 bases and the J gene lost 1 base, with 14 bases spanning the gap.